This passage covers 27 T cell receptor beta chains from one sample sequenced in a study of cytomegalovirus exposure and HLA in healthy donors. The PCR was carried out with 60 Vbeta primers and 13 Jbeta primers. Only in-frame clones appear in the TCRdb table, and some are missing; sequencing was by immunoSEQ multiplex PCR. The sample holds about 180,000 clones; approximately 84% are singletons and the top ten take around 1%. The material sequenced was PBMCs. These receptors all come from a man aged 25 to 45 in good health and CMV-seronegative.

The V and J genes are TRBV4-2 and TRBJ2-3, with 11 bases identical to TRBD2. This CDR3 region has 16 residues. Germline V gene data show CDR1 as LGHNA and CDR2 as YNFKEQ. J gave up 4 bases and V 1 base, and 4 bases lay outside the gene matches. The CDR3 reads CASSQGTSGGADTQYF. CDR3 in DNA: TGTGCCAGCAGCCAAGGAACTAGCGGGGGCGCAGATACGCAGTATTTT.

The genes are TRBV19 and TRBJ2-7; tentatively, D is TRBD2 (5 bases). The CDR3 has 10 residues. The V gene's germline CDR1 is LNHDA and CDR2 SQIVND (reference sequence). The ends were cut back, 11 bases at V and 6 bases at J, with 11 bases in the middle. CDR3 residues: CAGPGIEQYF. The CDR3 bases are TGTGCCGGGCCGGGAATCGAGCAGTACTTC.

The chain combines TRBV4-1 with TRBJ2-1, with TRBD1 matching 7 bases. The V and J ends lost 0 bases and 0 bases, in that order; junction bases with no gene match: 2. The CDR3 has 16 amino acids. Germline loops: CDR1 MGHRA, CDR2 YSYEKL. The DNA of the CDR3 is TGCGCCAGCAGCCAAGAGAGGGGGCGCTCCTACAATGAGCAGTTCTTC. It codes for CASSQERGRSYNEQFF.

V and J are TRBV5-1 and TRBJ2-3, with TRBD2 matching over 8 bases. CDR1 is SGHRS and CDR2 is YFSETQ in the germline V gene. V dropped 3 bases and J dropped 0; count of bases not matched to a gene: 6. The CDR3 is 16 residues long. The CDR3 DNA follows: TGCGCCAGCAGCTACGGGGGGGGATTTAGCACAGATACGCAGTATTTT. Translated: CASSYGGGFSTDTQYF.

This clone appeared a few times. The genes are TRBV6-1 and TRBJ1-2, with D tentatively TRBD1 (5 bases). Germline assignment: CDR1 MNHNS and CDR2 SASEGT. V lost 0 bases, J lost 5 bases, and 13 bases lay in between. The CDR3 length is 15 residues. Written as DNA, the CDR3 is TGTGCCAGCAGTGAAGCGCAAGCCGGGGGTTATGGCTACACCTTC. Amino acids: CASSEAQAGGYGYTF.

This chain joins TRBV5-6 and TRBJ1-1; TRBD1 aligns across 7 bases. Trimming at V came to 4 bases and at J to 0 bases, leaving 6 bases not matched to a gene. The CDR3 consists of 15 residues. CDR1 and CDR2 (germline): SGHDT, YYEEEE. The CDR3 bases are TGTGCCAGCAGCCGGACGGGACAGCTGAACACTGAAGCTTTCTTT. Its translation: CASSRTGQLNTEAFF.

This chain connects TRBV30 to TRBJ1-2; TRBD1 aligns across 10 bases. The V gene end was trimmed by 3 bases and the J gene end by 12 bases; junction bases not matched to a gene: 7. Looked up from germline, CDR1 is GTSNPN and CDR2 is SVGIG (reference sequence). This CDR3 spans 12 amino acids. The CDR3 is CAWRGTGARNTF. As DNA, the CDR3 is TGTGCCTGGAGGGGGACAGGGGCTAGAAACACCTTC.

The chain recombines TRBV19 with TRBJ2-1; 8 positions match TRBD2. V was clipped by 5 bases and J by 6 bases; unmatched bases: 15. The length of the CDR3 is 17 residues. In germline, CDR1 is LNHDA, CDR2 SQIVND (reference sequence). The CDR3 loop is CASSAFSSGTRGNEQFF. The CDR3 region has the DNA TGTGCCAGTAGTGCGTTCTCCTCCGGGACTAGGGGCAATGAGCAGTTCTTC. Full variable domain (rest looked up from reference TRBV19 and TRBJ2-1): DGGITQSPKYLFRKEGQNVTLSCEQNLNHDAMYWYRQDPGQGLRLIYYSQIVNDFQKGDIAEGYSVSREKKESFPLTVTSAQKNPTAFYLCASSAFSSGTRGNEQFFGPGTRLTVL.

A note on this clone: The same CDR3 also results from other DNA sequences found in this sample. The chain is built from TRBV2 and TRBJ2-7, with D possibly TRBD1 on 6 matching bases. The V end was cut by 3 bases, the J end by 0 bases, with 9 bases between. The CDR3 length is 14 residues. CDR1 is SNHLY and CDR2 is FYNNEI in the germline V gene. The DNA for the CDR3 is TGTGCCAGCAGTGAGCAGGGGAGCTCCTACGAGCAGTACTTC. Its protein is CASSEQGSSYEQYF.

With respect to this clone: One end of the junction is discordant with germline, which a read error may explain. The CDR3 bases are TGTGCCAGCAGTTACCAGAACGCTGAAGCTTTCTTT. It translates to CASSYQNAEAFF. V is TRBV6-5 and J is TRBJ1-1; the D is unclear. The CDR3 runs 12 residues. Germline V gene lookup returns CDR1 MNHEY and CDR2 SVGAGI.

The genes are TRBV4-2 and TRBJ2-2; D unclear. Deletions cut 0 bases from V and 1 base from J, with 6 bases between. This CDR3 spans 15 amino acids. Germline CDR1 LGHNA, CDR2 YNFKEQ. This CDR3 reads CASSQDPGNTGELFF. The CDR3 DNA reads as TGTGCCAGCAGCCAAGATCCCGGGAACACCGGGGAGCTGTTTTTT.

J is TRBJ1-4 and V is TRBV29-1, with 12 bases identical to TRBD1. J lost 4 bases, V lost 6 bases, and 9 bases had no gene match. CDR1 and CDR2 (germline): SQVTM, ANQGSEA. The CDR3 loop spans 16 amino acids. The CDR3 nucleotides read TGCAGCGTCTCCGGGACAGGGGGCGCGGGTAATGAAAAACTGTTTTTT. This translates into CSVSGTGGAGNEKLFF.

The chain carries TRBV4-1 and TRBJ2-2; possibly TRBD2 for D (6 bases). Germline CDR1 reads MGHRA; CDR2 reads YSYEKL. The CDR3 is made up of 15 amino acids. Trimming removed 0 bases from V and 6 bases from J, with 11 bases in between. The CDR3 reads CASSQDPTSSGELFF. The CDR3 DNA sequence: TGCGCCAGCAGCCAAGATCCTACTAGCTCCGGGGAGCTGTTTTTT.

This clone has only one observation. This sequence joins TRBV19 and TRBJ1-5; the D gene is possibly TRBD1 (5 bases). The CDR3 is 12 residues long. Germline CDR1 is LNHDA and CDR2 is SQIVND (reference sequence). Trimming took 6 bases from V and 5 from J, leaving 8 bases between them. In DNA form, the CDR3 reads TGTGCCAGTAGGGCCAGGGATCAGCCCCAGCATTTT. Translated, it gives CASRARDQPQHF.

V is TRBV2 and J is TRBJ1-2, with no clear D. The germline CDR1 and CDR2 sequences are SNHLY and FYNNEI. Trimming stripped 6 bases from V and 2 bases from J, with 16 bases between. There are 15 residues in the CDR3. Written as DNA, the CDR3 is TGTGCCAGCAGGACCCGGGTCGTACTCAACTATGGCTACACCTTC. It encodes CASRTRVVLNYGYTF. Full variable domain (outside the CDR3, taken from reference TRBV2 and TRBJ1-2): EPEVTQTPSHQVTQMGQEVILRCVPISNHLYFYWYRQILGQKVEFLVSFYNNEISEKSEIFDDQFSVERPDGSNFTLKIRSTKLEDSAMYFCASRTRVVLNYGYTFGSGTRLTVV.

A word on this clone: At the DNA level, this CDR3 is encoded by other sequences in the same sample as well. The chain couples TRBV14 to TRBJ2-1; no firm D call. V was cut by 4 bases and J by 4 bases, with 5 bases left in between. CDR3 length: 12 amino acids. Germline CDR1 and CDR2: SGHDN and FVKESK. This CDR3 is CASSLKYNEQFF. For the CDR3, the DNA is TGTGCCAGCAGCCTCAAATACAATGAGCAGTTCTTC. The full variable domain, completed using reference TRBV14 and TRBJ2-1, is EAGVTQFPSHSVIEKGQTVTLRCDPISGHDNLYWYRRVMGKEIKFLLHFVKESKQDESGMPNNRFLAERTGGTYSTLKVQPAELEDSGVYFCASSLKYNEQFFGPGTRLTVL.

The chain links TRBV4-1 to TRBJ2-3, with TRBD1 matching 8 bases. V trimming: 7 bases; J trimming: 1 base; junction bases outside the gene matches: 7. The CDR3 extends over 15 amino acids. CDR1 and CDR2 (germline): MGHRA, YSYEKL. CDR3 residues: CASTLQGVGTDTQYF. In DNA form, the CDR3 reads TGCGCCAGCACCTTACAGGGGGTCGGCACAGATACGCAGTATTTT.

The V and J genes are TRBV5-5 and TRBJ2-3; a possible D gene is TRBD1 (6 bases). CDR3 length: 13 residues. Trimming cost V 7 bases and J 3 bases, with 12 bases left between them. Germline values: CDR1 SGHKS, CDR2 YYEKEE (reference sequence). The CDR3 nucleotides are TGTGCCAGCGGGGCAGGGGTAACAGATACGCAGTATTTT. Amino acid sequence: CASGAGVTDTQYF.

The chain joins TRBV14 to TRBJ2-1; D not resolved. CDR3 length: 15 residues. The germline V gene has CDR1 SGHDN and CDR2 FVKESK. V shed 4 bases and J shed 1 base, with 11 bases lying between them. CDR3 sequence: CASSPGVASYNEQFF. DNA of the CDR3: TGTGCCAGCAGCCCCGGAGTGGCTTCCTACAATGAGCAGTTCTTC.

This chain uses TRBV6-6 with TRBJ2-1; 13 bases line up with TRBD2. Losses at the gene ends were 5 bases for V and 7 bases for J; bases not matched to a gene: 5. The germline V gene has CDR1 MNHNY and CDR2 SVGAGI (reference sequence). The CDR3 is 15 amino acids. The CDR3 DNA sequence: TGTGCCAGCAGTACCACTAGCGGGAGGGGTAATGAGCAGTTCTTC. This codes for CASSTTSGRGNEQFF.

The gene calls are TRBV10-3 and TRBJ2-1; maybe TRBD2 (6 bases). V was trimmed by 10 bases and J by 6 bases, leaving 19 bases between them. CDR1 ENHRY and CDR2 SYGVKD come from the germline V gene. The CDR3 extends over 14 amino acids. The CDR3 reads CATSPLRGSNEQFF. In DNA form, the CDR3 reads TGTGCCACAAGCCCCCTGCGGGGATCCAATGAGCAGTTCTTC.

This clone was detected only once. V is TRBV18 and J is TRBJ1-1; 9 bases are shared with TRBD1. V trimming: 3 bases; J trimming: 5 bases; junction bases outside the gene matches: 7. The CDR3 extends over 15 amino acids. Looked up from germline, CDR1 is KGHSH and CDR2 is LQKENI. CDR3 bases: TGTGCCAGCTCACCCGGACAGGGGAGGTGGACTGAAGCTTTCTTT. This translates into CASSPGQGRWTEAFF.

This chain links TRBV28 with TRBJ1-4; 8 bases match TRBD1. The junction had 10 bases not matched to a gene; V was cut back by 3 bases and J by 7 bases. The CDR3 covers 16 residues. Germline CDR1 is MDHEN and CDR2 is SYDVKM. The DNA of the CDR3 is TGTGCCAGCAGTTTTCCCGGGACAGGCCAGGTTGAAAAACTGTTTTTT. Translating gives CASSFPGTGQVEKLFF.

The rearrangement links TRBV30 to TRBJ1-1; D gene ambiguous. Germline values: CDR1 GTSNPN, CDR2 SVGIG (reference sequence). V was clipped by 4 bases and J by 3 bases, with 6 bases between them. The CDR3 is 11 residues long. The CDR3 DNA reads as TGTGCCTGGATCGGGTACACTGAAGCTTTCTTT. The encoded protein is CAWIGYTEAFF.

The chain couples TRBV6-1 to TRBJ2-7, with TRBD1 matching over 7 bases. This CDR3 spans 14 amino acids. V lost 4 bases and J lost 4; bases outside the gene matches: 7. The germline CDR1 and CDR2 sequences are MNHNS and SASEGT. In nucleotides, the CDR3 is TGTGCCAGCAGTGTTCGGGACAGCCCTTACGAGCAGTACTTC. This gives the protein CASSVRDSPYEQYF.

V gene TRBV6-5 combines with J gene TRBJ1-5; 9 positions match TRBD1. Germline V gene sequence: CDR1 MNHEY, CDR2 SVGAGI. Losses at the gene ends were 6 bases for V and 6 bases for J; bases not matched to a gene: 6. The CDR3 consists of 14 residues. The CDR3 here is CASRGTGITQPQHF. DNA of the CDR3: TGTGCCAGCAGGGGGACAGGGATCACTCAGCCCCAGCATTTT.

The chain carries TRBV18 and TRBJ2-7; TRBD1 aligns across 8 bases. There are 14 residues in the CDR3. Per the germline V gene, CDR1 is KGHSH and CDR2 is LQKENI. V lost 4 bases and J lost 2; bases outside the gene matches: 4. The CDR3 sequence is CASSLGTGPYEQYF. The CDR3 region has the DNA TGTGCCAGCTCACTAGGGACAGGCCCCTACGAGCAGTACTTC. The full variable domain, completed using reference TRBV18 and TRBJ2-7, is NAGVMQNPRHLVRRRGQEARLRCSPMKGHSHVYWYRQLPEEGLKFMVYLQKENIIDESGMPKERFSAEFPKEGPSILRIQQVVRGDSAAYFCASSLGTGPYEQYFGPGTRLTVT.